This entry is about one TCR beta chain. Its recognized antigen is unknown. No base qualities exist here, and no much larger clone lies one base off it. The data stem from a study of shared clonotypes between healthy human individuals (dated by TCRdb to about 2020). Concerning the study at large: The cohort comprised two women and a few men aged 18 to 49 years. Per donor, three plates each were used for CD4 naive and CD4 memory, two for CD8 naive, and one for CD8 memory. To estimate repertoire size and how much clonotype sharing occurs between individuals, the study deeply sequenced the blood TCR repertoires of 4 to 6 healthy adults. To increase sequencing depth and limit assay-specific biases, TCR repertoire library preparation and sequencing were carried out by different laboratories using diverse techniques. Each donor's leukapheresis produced roughly between roughly 0.85 and 9 billion PBMCs. What the authors observed across the whole study: Clonotypes shared by all four sorted-subset donors showed higher generation probabilities than non-shared clonotypes. When a handful of donors were compared, the shared fraction of clonotypes was approximately 5% for naive CD4, about 4% for naive CD8, 2.3% for memory CD4, and 0.4% for memory CD8. Sampling was limited to blood, and TCR repertoires in tissue likely differ from TCR repertoires in blood. Incomplete sequencing was indicated by rarefaction of sorted-subset datasets, despite the large sequencing depth. Estimated clonotype richness was generally larger for naive than for memory subsets. Pairwise subsampling indicated that sequencing depth was expected to affect the degree of clonotype sharing among donors. Because the study included only a small number of donors, the genetic and exposure-history diversity represented was limited.

Donors were healthy HIV-negative adults with no recently reported acute infections or vaccinations. Only Caucasian adults living in Nashville, Tennessee, USA were represented among the donors. Magnetic negative selection was used to enrich CD4+ T cells, after which naive cells were positively selected on CD45RA and the negative fraction became the memory subset. Blood was collected by leukapheresis, and PBMCs were isolated by Ficoll-Histopaque density gradient centrifugation and then cryopreserved in liquid nitrogen vapor phase. Analytical flow cytometry was used to check the purity and quantity of each magnetically sorted T cell population. Genomic DNA was isolated from every sorted fraction and measured by UV absorbance on a Nanodrop 2000c. There are 15 amino acids in the CDR3, from cysteine to phenylalanine inclusive. Only the CDR3 DNA stays, 45 bases, in frame from base 1. Trimming removed 0 bases from V and 2 bases from J, leaving 10 bases between the germline ends. Via the germline V gene (reference sequence), CDR1 is SGHNT and CDR2 YYREEE.

TCR CDR3 regions were amplified from genomic DNA by multiplex PCR using the deep immunoSEQ assay. Extracted genomic DNA from each cell subset was spread evenly across all wells of several immunoSEQ 96-well plates, with each plate serving as a replicate. For sorted subsets, each replicate PCR was loaded with 200 ng genomic DNA, equivalent to 25,000 to 35,000 T cell genomes. Purified libraries were measured with a Qubit 3.0 fluorometer, size-checked on a Bioanalyzer 2100, and measured again with the KAPA Library Quantification kit. A separate single-read 150-cycle Illumina NextSeq 550 flow cell was used to sequence each immunoSEQ 96-well plate. The paper's data handling went like this. Because only junctional sequences without quality scores were contained in the immunoSEQ output, filtering matching that applied to full-length reads could not be performed. Sequences were annotated with PyIR, a Python wrapper for IgBLAST v1.9, using IMGT germline references to assign V/J genes and CDR3. Reads were removed for weak V/J assignments (E-value above 1e-6), missing CDR3, stop codons, out-of-frame junctions, or ambiguous translated residues. V3J clonotypes were defined by identical inferred V gene, J gene, and CDR3 amino acid sequence. To compute the percentage overlap between repertoires, the number of shared unique clonotypes was divided by the size of the smaller repertoire. Richness of each repertoire was evaluated using RTK rarefaction, the Chao1 estimator, and Recon v2.1 estimates of unobserved clonotypes. Generation probabilities were computed with OLGA for all TCRbeta clonotypes obtained by the gDNA method from a few donors. This immuneACCESS table, as held by TCRdb, lists in-frame sequences with V and J called but not all clones. Of the missing ones, under half trace to an unresolved V gene in checked studies; the others have no known cause. V, J and clone size are taken as reported in that table, and D and trimming were inferred from the DNA itself. This sample holds around 600,000 clones; almost 97% were observed only once. The biggest ten clones account for about 0.057% of the sample.

Sequencing was carried out using naive CD4+ T cells sorted from blood. The sample's cell subset or site label is to be understood as: CD45RA+ positively selected. The chain couples TRBV5-4 to TRBJ2-3, with TRBD2 tentatively as D gene (5 bases match). The TCR was taken from a woman aged 25 to 39 in good health. The bases are TGTGCCAGCAGCTTGGGGCTAGCCTCCACAGATACGCAGTATTTT. The resulting protein is CASSLGLASTDTQYF.